This TCR beta chain appears in the sequencing data of a study of early stage breast cancer tumors. Study-level background: ER+/PR+/HER2- status applied to about 75% of the 16 invasive breast tumors. General observations from the study: Enriched TCRB sequences shared across patients were mostly commonly generated sequences. Chain pairing and CD4, CD8 or FOXP3 expression were not captured.

A note on this clone: Its target is unknown.

The CDR3 is 13 residues long. The germline V gene has CDR1 GTSNPN and CDR2 SVGIG (reference sequence). V lost 3 bases, J lost 4 bases, and 13 bases lay in between. Libraries were prepared by immunoSEQ multiplex PCR; TCRdb keeps only in-frame clonotypes and omits some of them. The top ten clones hold 4.7% of a sample with approximately 70,000 clones, about 85% of them seen once. Source material: blood. This receptor was obtained from a person aged 40 to 50 with breast cancer. The chain couples TRBV30 to TRBJ2-7; a weak D match, TRBD2 (5 bases). This CDR3 is CAWRRTGFYEQYF. CDR3 DNA: TGTGCCTGGAGACGGACTGGGTTTTACGAGCAGTACTTC.